The 15 T cell receptor beta chains below were found in one sample sequenced in a study of T cell changes during pregnancy in multiple sclerosis. Sequencing used immunoSEQ multiplex PCR; TCRdb keeps in-frame clones, though not all of them. Of roughly 38,000 clones listed, around nine tenths are singletons. This specimen was peripheral blood, taken in the third trimester of pregnancy. The receptors stem from a female donor in good health, enrolled as a control in a pregnancy study.

J is TRBJ1-3 and V is TRBV19, with D perhaps matching TRBD1 (6 bases). The ends were cut back, 6 bases at V and 4 bases at J, with 16 bases in the middle. Germline V gives CDR1 LNHDA, CDR2 SQIVND (reference sequence). The CDR3 has 15 residues. CDR3: CASRAPGAEGNTIYF. The CDR3 DNA reads as TGTGCCAGTAGGGCCCCAGGGGCGGAAGGAAACACCATATATTTT.

The chain employs TRBV19 and TRBJ2-5; 13 nucleotides align to TRBD2. The CDR3 runs 16 residues. Germline V gene sequence: CDR1 LNHDA, CDR2 SQIVND (reference sequence). V was clipped by 3 bases and J by 5 bases; unmatched bases: 6. In nucleotides, the CDR3 is TGTGCCAGTAGTATTAGGACTAGCGGGAGCGGGGAGACCCAGTACTTC. This gives the protein CASSIRTSGSGETQYF.

The J gene is TRBJ2-7, the V gene TRBV7-2; 11 bases align to TRBD2. The germline CDR1 and CDR2 sequences are SGHTA and FQGNSA. The V and J ends lost 2 bases and 3 bases, in that order; junction bases with no gene match: 6. This CDR3 has 16 residues. In DNA, the CDR3 is TGTGCCAGCAGCTTAAGTAGCGGGGGGGGGTACTACGAGCAGTACTTC. Its translation: CASSLSSGGGYYEQYF. Based on the CDR3 plus reference TRBV7-2 and TRBJ2-7, the full variable domain is GAGVSQSPSNKVTEKGKDVELRCDPISGHTALYWYRQSLGQGLEFLIYFQGNSAPDKSGLPSDRFSAERTGGSVSTLTIQRTQQEDSAVYLCASSLSSGGGYYEQYFGPGTRLTVT.

V usage is TRBV29-1 and J usage is TRBJ2-3; tentative D call: TRBD2 (6 bases). CDR1 and CDR2 from the germline V gene are SQVTM and ANQGSEA. This CDR3 spans 15 amino acids. V lost 2 bases, J lost 1 base, and 13 bases lay in between. CDR3 DNA sequence: TGCAGCGTTGAAAAGGAGGGAGGACGCACAGATACGCAGTATTTT. As protein: CSVEKEGGRTDTQYF.

The chain couples TRBV29-1 to TRBJ2-3; 9 bases match TRBD1. The V gene end was trimmed by 1 base and the J gene end by 5 bases; junction bases not matched to a gene: 7. The CDR3 sequence is 15 residues long. Germline V gene sequence: CDR1 SQVTM, CDR2 ANQGSEA. The CDR3 reads CSVEGTGVKVDTQYF. DNA of the CDR3: TGCAGCGTTGAAGGGACAGGGGTCAAGGTAGATACGCAGTATTTT.

The V gene is TRBV5-1, the J gene TRBJ2-5, with 9 bases aligning to TRBD1. CDR3 length equals 14 residues. The V and J ends lost 4 bases and 5 bases, in that order; junction bases with no gene match: 6. The germline CDR1 and CDR2 sequences are SGHRS and YFSETQ. CDR3 region: CASSPTGGLETQYF. CDR3 in DNA: TGCGCCAGCAGCCCTACAGGGGGCCTCGAGACCCAGTACTTC.

The V call is TRBV9, the J call TRBJ1-1; possibly TRBD1 for D (6 bases). V dropped 1 base and J dropped 3 bases, with 7 bases sitting between them. The CDR3 is 13 residues long. The germline gives CDR1 SGDLS, CDR2 YYNGEE. In DNA form, the CDR3 reads TGTGCCAGCAGCGTACACAGGGACACTGAAGCTTTCTTT. Residues: CASSVHRDTEAFF.

The table lists this clone with a count of one. The genes are TRBV27 and TRBJ1-1; D is possibly TRBD1 (6 bases). The CDR3 has 12 residues. Germline lookup yields CDR1 MNHEY and CDR2 SMNVEV (reference sequence). Between the trimmed V and J ends, which lost 7 bases and 7 bases, there was a span of 13 bases. DNA for the CDR3: TGTGCCAGCATGAGGGGGGGTGTTGAAGCTTTCTTT. Translated: CASMRGGVEAFF.

The chain recombines TRBV6-5 with TRBJ2-3, with 10 bases aligning to TRBD2. CDR1 MNHEY and CDR2 SVGAGI come from the germline V gene. This CDR3 contains 15 residues. Unmatched junction bases numbered 6, after V lost 6 bases and J lost 3 bases. CDR3 DNA sequence: TGTGCCAGCAGAGGGACTAGCGAGAGGACAGATACGCAGTATTTT. Protein: CASRGTSERTDTQYF.

The rearrangement joins TRBV19 to TRBJ1-5; possibly TRBD1 for D (5 bases). CDR1 LNHDA and CDR2 SQIVND come from the germline V gene (reference sequence). V was cut by 3 bases and J by 3 bases, with 12 bases left in between. The CDR3 spans 15 residues. This chain's CDR3 is CASSMVGLYNQPQHF. CDR3 bases: TGTGCCAGTAGTATGGTGGGGCTCTACAATCAGCCCCAGCATTTT.

This clone was detected only once. The rearrangement joins TRBV7-8 to TRBJ2-1, with D unclear. Germline CDR1 and CDR2: SGHVS and FQNEAQ. This CDR3 contains 16 residues. V lost 2 bases, J lost 0 bases, and 11 bases lay in between. This chain's CDR3 is CASSLNGRSSYNEQFF. The CDR3 nucleotides are TGTGCCAGCAGCTTAAACGGTCGGAGCTCCTACAATGAGCAGTTCTTC.

V usage is TRBV27 and J usage is TRBJ2-3; D not certain. Germline-derived CDR1 and CDR2 are MNHEY and SMNVEV (reference sequence). V gave up 2 bases and J gave up 3 bases, with 9 bases separating them. The CDR3 runs 14 residues. The CDR3 here is CASSLEPVTDTQYF. CDR3 DNA: TGTGCCAGCAGTTTAGAACCGGTTACAGATACGCAGTATTTT.

CDR3 bases: TGCGCCAGCAGCTTGGACAGGGCTAACTATGGCTACACCTTC. Translation: CASSLDRANYGYTF. The gene calls are TRBV5-1 and TRBJ1-2, with TRBD1 as a possible D gene (6 bases). The V end lost 0 bases, the J end lost 0 bases, and 6 bases lay between the germline ends. The CDR3 spans 14 residues. CDR1 is SGHRS, CDR2 YFSETQ, per germline.

The chain uses TRBV4-3 and TRBJ2-5; 7 bases match TRBD1. The CDR3 has 14 amino acids. Germline CDR1 is LGHNA and CDR2 is YSLEER. Unmatched junction bases numbered 7, after V lost 5 bases and J lost 4 bases. CDR3 loop: CASSDRVNGETQYF. The CDR3 DNA reads as TGCGCCAGCAGCGACAGGGTTAATGGAGAGACCCAGTACTTC.

The chain links TRBV11-3 to TRBJ2-7, with 9 positions matching TRBD2. The CDR3 sequence is 18 residues long. Trimming cost V 1 base and J 6 bases; bases outside gene matches: 16. Germline CDR1 SGHNT, CDR2 YENEEA. CDR3 protein: CASSLASSGVAGVTEQYF. The CDR3 coding sequence is TGTGCCAGCAGCTTAGCCTCGTCGGGGGTAGCGGGAGTAACCGAGCAGTACTTC.